The clone carrying this T cell receptor (beta chain) has only a few counts. The assay was immunoSEQ multiplex PCR, and TCRdb's table has in-frame clones only and misses some. Altogether approximately 140,000 clones are present, 84% being singletons, with the ten largest covering about 1.3%. This sample was included in a study of blood T cell repertoires in COVID-19. Study context: Researchers got acute and convalescent COVID-19 samples from the United States, Italy and Spain. PBMCs, B-cell-depleted T cells, or T cells were the source of the cDNA or gDNA that made up the material.

CDR1 MDHEN and CDR2 SYDVKM come from the germline V gene. This CDR3 has 15 residues. The V gene lost 4 bases and the J gene lost 0 bases, with 10 bases spanning the gap. The chain employs TRBV28 and TRBJ1-5, with D possibly matching TRBD1 (5 bases). The clonotype was recovered from a man in his sixties with acute or convalescent COVID-19. The sequenced material came from peripheral blood. Here the CDR3 DNA reads TGTGCCAGCAGTTCAGACAGCCATAGCAATCAGCCCCAGCATTTT. It encodes CASSSDSHSNQPQHF.